Below, 12 T cell receptor beta chains from the same sample are listed, as sequenced in a study of T cell changes during pregnancy in multiple sclerosis. Produced via immunoSEQ multiplex PCR; TCRdb's table is partial and in-frame only. The sample records over 45,000 clones, around 89% being singletons. This specimen was peripheral blood, taken after pregnancy. These receptors all stem from a female donor with multiple sclerosis, enrolled in a pregnancy study.

This sequence joins TRBV4-3 and TRBJ1-1, with TRBD1 identical over 7 bases. J lost 2 bases, V lost 11 bases, and 8 bases had no gene match. The CDR3 is 13 residues long. The germline CDR1 and CDR2 sequences are LGHNA and YSLEER. CDR3 protein: CAGSRDRNTEAFF. The CDR3 nucleotides read TGCGCCGGATCCCGGGACAGAAACACTGAAGCTTTCTTT.

CDR3 amino acids: CASSYERGQETQYF. The CDR3, as DNA: TGTGCCAGCAGTTACGAAAGGGGCCAAGAGACCCAGTACTTC. The V and J genes are TRBV6-5 and TRBJ2-5, with D possibly TRBD1 on 5 matching bases. Trimming took 2 bases from V and 1 from J, leaving 8 bases between them. CDR3 length equals 14 residues. Germline V gene data show CDR1 as MNHEY and CDR2 as SVGAGI.

In this sample, this clone turned up a few times. Compared with germline, one end of the junction differs, possibly owing to a read error. CDR3 residues: CASNLIGVTTEAFF. CDR3 sequence (DNA): TGTGCCAGCAACTTAATCGGGGTTACTACTGAAGCTTTCTTT. The genes are TRBV7-9 and TRBJ1-1; D not certain. Germline CDR1 is SEHNR and CDR2 is FQNEAQ (reference sequence). CDR3 length equals 14 residues.

The chain is built from TRBV4-3 and TRBJ2-3; the match to TRBD2 covers 9 bases. CDR1 and CDR2 from the germline V gene are LGHNA and YSLEER. This CDR3 has 18 amino acids. V shed 4 bases, J shed 4 bases, and the junction held 15 bases outside the gene matches. The CDR3 sequence: CASSPLRGGGAGADTQYF. The DNA of the CDR3 is TGCGCCAGCAGCCCCCTGCGCGGCGGGGGGGCCGGTGCAGATACGCAGTATTTT.

The J gene is TRBJ2-7, the V gene TRBV5-4; 9 bases match TRBD1. The ends lost 7 bases at V and 5 bases at J; junction bases unmatched: 7. Germline V gives CDR1 SGHNT, CDR2 YYREEE (reference sequence). The CDR3 extends over 13 amino acids. The CDR3 nucleotides read TGTGCCAGCGCCCGGGACAGGGATGACGAGCAGTACTTC. It specifies CASARDRDDEQYF.

This clone was counted once. The rearrangement joins TRBV6-4 to TRBJ2-3, with 12 bases identical to TRBD2. The CDR3 spans 14 residues. V lost 5 bases to trimming and J lost 4 bases; unmatched junction nucleotides: 1. Germline-derived CDR1 and CDR2 are MRHNA and SNTAGT. DNA for the CDR3: TGTGCCAGCAGTACTAGCGGGGGGTCAGATACGCAGTATTTT. It specifies CASSTSGGSDTQYF.

The chain is built from TRBV5-6 and TRBJ1-2; possible D gene TRBD1, 6 bases. The CDR3 consists of 15 residues. Germline loops: CDR1 SGHDT, CDR2 YYEEEE. The germline V and J ends were trimmed by 0 bases and 5 bases, with 14 bases remaining between them. The CDR3 coding sequence is TGTGCCAGCAGCTTGGGAACAGGGCGCGGGTATGGCTACACCTTC. Its translation: CASSLGTGRGYGYTF. Full variable domain (outside the CDR3, taken from reference TRBV5-6 and TRBJ1-2): DAGVTQSPTHLIKTRGQQVTLRCSPKSGHDTVSWYQQALGQGPQFIFQYYEEEERQRGNFPDRFSGHQFPNYSSELNVNALLLGDSALYLCASSLGTGRGYGYTFGSGTRLTVV.

The chain combines TRBV19 with TRBJ2-4; TRBD1 aligns across 9 bases. Germline V gives CDR1 LNHDA, CDR2 SQIVND (reference sequence). V was clipped by 3 bases and J by 1 base; unmatched bases: 1. The CDR3 consists of 15 residues. CDR3 region: CASSIGTGAKNIQYF. The CDR3 DNA reads as TGTGCCAGTAGTATCGGGACAGGGGCCAAAAACATTCAGTACTTC.

The V and J genes are TRBV6-1 and TRBJ2-3; D is uncertain. Trimming pared 3 bases from V and 10 bases from J, leaving 11 bases between. Germline lookup yields CDR1 MNHNS and CDR2 SASEGT. There are 12 residues in the CDR3. CDR3 sequence reads: CASSEEFWAQYF. CDR3 nucleotides: TGTGCCAGCAGTGAGGAGTTTTGGGCGCAGTATTTT.

In its sample, this clone was seen once. V and J are TRBV18 and TRBJ2-2; D perhaps matches TRBD1 (6 bases). The CDR3 has 16 residues. Germline values: CDR1 KGHSH, CDR2 LQKENI. Trimming removed 1 base from V and 2 bases from J, with 11 bases in between. In DNA form, the CDR3 reads TGTGCCAGCTCACCACTCGTGGGACAAAACACCGGGGAGCTGTTTTTT. Translated, it gives CASSPLVGQNTGELFF.

The chain couples TRBV5-5 to TRBJ1-1; TRBD1 aligns across 8 bases. Trimming at V came to 5 bases and at J to 10 bases, leaving 10 bases not matched to a gene. CDR3 length: 13 amino acids. CDR1 and CDR2 from the germline V gene are SGHKS and YYEKEE (reference sequence). Here the CDR3 reads CASSSGQGRGAFF. The DNA of the CDR3 is TGTGCCAGCAGTAGCGGACAGGGCCGCGGAGCTTTCTTT.

The V and J genes are TRBV2 and TRBJ2-1, with 11 bases matching TRBD1. CDR1 and CDR2 (germline): SNHLY, FYNNEI. V lost 4 bases to trimming and J lost 4 bases; unmatched junction nucleotides: 3. The CDR3 is 15 residues long. The CDR3 coding sequence is TGTGCCAGCAGTGGGGGACAGGGGGTATACAATGAGCAGTTCTTC. Protein product: CASSGGQGVYNEQFF.